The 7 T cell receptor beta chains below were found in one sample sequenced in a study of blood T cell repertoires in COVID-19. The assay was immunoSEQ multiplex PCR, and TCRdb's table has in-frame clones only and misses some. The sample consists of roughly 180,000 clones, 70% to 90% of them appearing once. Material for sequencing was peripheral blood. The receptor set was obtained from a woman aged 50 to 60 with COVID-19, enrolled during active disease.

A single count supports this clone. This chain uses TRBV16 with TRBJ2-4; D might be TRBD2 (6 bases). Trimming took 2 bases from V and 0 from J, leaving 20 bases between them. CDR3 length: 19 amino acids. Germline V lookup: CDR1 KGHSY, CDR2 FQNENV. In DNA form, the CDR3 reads TGTGCCAGCAGCCAACAGGAGGGGCGCCTTTCTCTAGCCAAAAACATTCAGTACTTC. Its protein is CASSQQEGRLSLAKNIQYF.

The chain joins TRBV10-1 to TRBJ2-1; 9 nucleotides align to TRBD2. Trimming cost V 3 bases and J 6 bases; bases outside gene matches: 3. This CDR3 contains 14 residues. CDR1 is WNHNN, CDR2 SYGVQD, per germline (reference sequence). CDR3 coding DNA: TGCGCCAGCAGTGAAGGGACTAGCCCCAATGAGCAGTTCTTC. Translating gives CASSEGTSPNEQFF.

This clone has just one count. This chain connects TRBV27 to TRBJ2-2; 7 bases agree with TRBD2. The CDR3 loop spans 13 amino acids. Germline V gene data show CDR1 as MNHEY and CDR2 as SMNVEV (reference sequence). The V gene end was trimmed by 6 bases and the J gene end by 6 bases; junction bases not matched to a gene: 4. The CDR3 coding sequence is TGTGCCAGCAGGACTAGCACGGCCGGGGAGCTGTTTTTT. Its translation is CASRTSTAGELFF.

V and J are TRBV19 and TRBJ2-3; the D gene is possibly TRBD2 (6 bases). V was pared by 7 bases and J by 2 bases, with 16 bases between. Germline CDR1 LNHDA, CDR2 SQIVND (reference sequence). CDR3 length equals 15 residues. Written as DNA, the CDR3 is TGTGCCAGTACCCAGGAAGGGACTCCCACAGATACGCAGTATTTT. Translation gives CASTQEGTPTDTQYF.

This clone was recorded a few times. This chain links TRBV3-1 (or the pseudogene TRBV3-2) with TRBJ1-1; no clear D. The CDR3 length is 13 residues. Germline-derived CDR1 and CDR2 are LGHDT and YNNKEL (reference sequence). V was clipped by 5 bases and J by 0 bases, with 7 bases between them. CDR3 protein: CASSNDMNTEAFF. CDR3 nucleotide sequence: TGTGCCAGCAGCAATGACATGAACACTGAAGCTTTCTTT.

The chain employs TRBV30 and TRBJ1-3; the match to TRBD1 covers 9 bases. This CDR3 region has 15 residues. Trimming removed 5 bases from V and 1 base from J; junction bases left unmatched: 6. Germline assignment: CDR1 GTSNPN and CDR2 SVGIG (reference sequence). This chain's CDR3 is CAWYGTGQSGNTIYF. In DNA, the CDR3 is TGTGCCTGGTACGGGACAGGGCAATCTGGAAACACCATATATTTT.

The CDR3 DNA is TGTGCCAGCAGCCAAGGAGCGGGGGGGAGCACGCAGTATTTT. This sequence encodes CASSQGAGGSTQYF. The V call is TRBV7-3, the J call TRBJ2-3; 10 bases agree with TRBD2. The CDR3 is 14 amino acids. The ends lost 5 bases at V and 9 bases at J; junction bases unmatched: 8. In germline, CDR1 is SGHTA, CDR2 FQGTGA.